The 2 T cell receptor beta chains reported below all come from one sample, sequenced in a study of cytomegalovirus exposure and HLA in healthy donors. Only in-frame clones appear in the TCRdb table, and some are missing; sequencing was by immunoSEQ multiplex PCR. The sample has around 150,000 clones, 90% to 97% seen once. The sample comprised PBMCs. Source of these receptors: a woman between 18 and 30 years old in good health and CMV-seronegative.

The V gene is TRBV19, the J gene TRBJ2-2, with 8 bases that match TRBD2. The CDR3 extends over 15 amino acids. CDR1 and CDR2 (germline): LNHDA, SQIVND (reference sequence). J gave up 9 bases and V 0 bases, and 6 bases lay outside the gene matches. CDR3 protein: CASSIDTGLGRELFF. The CDR3 bases are TGTGCCAGTAGTATAGATACGGGACTAGGGAGGGAGCTGTTTTTT.

The rearrangement links TRBV29-1 to TRBJ2-7; TRBD2 is a possible D gene (5 bases). From germline, CDR1 is SQVTM and CDR2 ANQGSEA. Trimming shortened V by 4 bases and J by 3 bases, and 13 bases separated the two germline ends. The CDR3 covers 13 residues. The CDR3 loop reads CSVVSLANYEQYF. Written as DNA, the CDR3 is TGCAGCGTTGTGTCTCTAGCCAACTACGAGCAGTACTTC.